What follows describes a single T cell receptor beta chain. Assay: immunoSEQ multiplex PCR; the TCRdb copy retains only in-frame clones and omits some. The table lists 50,000 or so clones, approximately 90% of them singletons. This record belongs to a study of T cell changes during pregnancy in multiple sclerosis. The CDR3 consists of 13 residues. Germline V gene sequence: CDR1 LGHNA, CDR2 YSLEER. The sequenced sample was CD4+ T cells from peripheral blood mononuclear cells, obtained after pregnancy. The gene calls are TRBV4-3 and TRBJ2-5; D gene ambiguous. The J call is doubtful: the DNA matches TRBJ2-7 better. The TCR comes from a female donor with multiple sclerosis, enrolled in a pregnancy study. DNA for the CDR3: TGCGCCAGCAGCCAAGAAGTCTCCTACGAGCAGTACTTC. It is translated as CASSQEVSYEQYF.